The TCR beta chain described here comes from a study of control samples from healthy donors and cancer patients. The table came from immunoSEQ multiplex PCR; TCRdb's copy has only in-frame clones and leaves some out. This sample has 150,000 to 200,000 clones, with approximately 92% found just once. V dropped 4 bases and J dropped 4 bases, with 9 bases sitting between them. This CDR3 is 12 amino acids long. Germline CDR1 SGHRS, CDR2 YFSETQ. The J gene is TRBJ2-7, the V gene TRBV5-1, with D unclear. What was sequenced was blood. The sequence was obtained from a woman aged 40 to 55 in good health. CDR3 sequence (DNA): TGCGCCAGCAGCGAAGTCCAATACGAGCAGTACTTC. Translation gives CASSEVQYEQYF.